Presented here are 11 T cell receptor beta chains from one specimen sequenced in a study of blood T cell repertoires in COVID-19. TCRdb's table, derived via immunoSEQ multiplex PCR, lists solely in-frame clones and lacks some. The sample yields about 34,000 clones, 60% to 80% seen once. Sequencing was carried out using peripheral blood. The source of these receptors is a human donor in a cohort sampled during active COVID-19.

The rearrangement links TRBV5-8 to TRBJ1-1, with 9 bases identical to TRBD1. V was pared by 5 bases and J by 5 bases, with 22 bases of the junction left unmatched. Germline-derived CDR1 and CDR2 are SGHTS and YDEGEE. The CDR3 runs to 19 residues. The CDR3 spells CASSYNARDRAFPTTEAFF. CDR3 nucleotides: TGTGCCAGCAGTTACAACGCCAGGGACAGGGCCTTTCCCACGACTGAAGCTTTCTTT.

The table lists this clone with a few counts. V gene TRBV5-1 combines with J gene TRBJ2-7, with TRBD2 as a possible D gene (6 bases). Looked up from germline, CDR1 is SGHRS and CDR2 is YFSETQ. V lost 1 base and J lost 3, with 14 bases in between. This CDR3 is built from 15 residues. CDR3 region: CASSLSGTGFYEQYF. The CDR3 DNA reads TGCGCCAGCAGCTTGTCAGGGACTGGATTCTACGAGCAGTACTTC.

This clone was picked up a small number of times. The J gene is TRBJ2-7, the V gene TRBV24-1; 9 bases align to TRBD1. The CDR3 is 16 residues long. Germline loops: CDR1 KGHDR, CDR2 SFDVKD. V was clipped by 3 bases and J by 7 bases; unmatched bases: 12. CDR3 sequence (DNA): TGTGCCACCAGTGATCCAGACAGGGGGGAGCGTGGAGAGCAGTACTTC. Its protein product is CATSDPDRGERGEQYF.

The chain combines TRBV11-2 with TRBJ2-5, with D possibly matching TRBD1 (6 bases). The germline V gene has CDR1 SGHAT and CDR2 FQNNGV. V dropped 4 bases and J dropped 4 bases, with 13 bases sitting between them. This CDR3 spans 14 amino acids. CDR3 sequence (DNA): TGTGCCAGCAGCTCTACAGGGTTTGTAGAGACCCAGTACTTC. Its translation is CASSSTGFVETQYF.

The V call is TRBV14, the J call TRBJ1-1, with 9 bases fitting TRBD1. The CDR3 contains 16 residues. V trimming: 4 bases; J trimming: 1 base; junction bases outside the gene matches: 7. CDR1 and CDR2 (germline): SGHDN, FVKESK. The CDR3 is CASSPGQGHTNTEAFF. The CDR3 nucleotides read TGTGCCAGCAGCCCTGGACAGGGGCATACGAACACTGAAGCTTTCTTT. The full variable domain, with the rest looked up from reference TRBV14 and TRBJ1-1, is EAGVTQFPSHSVIEKGQTVTLRCDPISGHDNLYWYRRVMGKEIKFLLHFVKESKQDESGMPNNRFLAERTGGTYSTLKVQPAELEDSGVYFCASSPGQGHTNTEAFFGQGTRLTVV.

The CDR3: CASSPFYGQGSDQPQHF. CDR3 DNA sequence: TGTGCCAGCAGTCCCTTTTATGGACAGGGAAGCGATCAGCCCCAGCATTTT. This sequence joins TRBV6-6 and TRBJ1-5; 8 positions match TRBD1. Per germline, CDR1 MNHNY and CDR2 SVGAGI (reference sequence). The trim removed 5 bases at V and 5 bases at J, leaving 14 bases unmatched. This CDR3 comprises 17 residues.

The chain is built from TRBV24-1 and TRBJ2-3; 7 bases map to TRBD1. This CDR3 spans 17 amino acids. Germline V gives CDR1 KGHDR, CDR2 SFDVKD. The junction had 15 bases not matched to a gene; V was cut back by 5 bases and J by 5 bases. The CDR3 reads CATSALEGRGKGDTQYF. In nucleotides, the CDR3 is TGTGCCACCAGTGCCCTGGAAGGCAGGGGGAAGGGAGATACGCAGTATTTT.

In its sample, this clone was seen a few times. The chain links TRBV5-6 to TRBJ2-1, with TRBD1 matching 7 bases. The CDR3 runs to 14 residues. Germline assignment: CDR1 SGHDT and CDR2 YYEEEE. V shed 4 bases and J 2 bases; nucleotides not matched to a gene: 3. The CDR3 nucleotides are TGTGCCAGCAGCCGGGACAGCCCCTACAATGAGCAGTTCTTC. This sequence encodes CASSRDSPYNEQFF.

A word on this clone: Germline and junction disagree at one end, which may indicate a read error. This rearrangement joins TRBV3-1 (or the pseudogene TRBV3-2) to TRBJ2-7; 10 bases are a match to TRBD2. This CDR3 contains 14 residues. Germline CDR1 reads LGHDT; CDR2 reads YNNKEL (reference sequence). The CDR3 DNA sequence: TGTGCCAGCAGCCAAGACGAAGCTAGCGGGGGCCGGACCTTC. Translating it yields CASSQDEASGGRTF.

This clone appeared a few times. The chain recombines TRBV10-2 with TRBJ2-2; maybe TRBD2 (6 bases). This CDR3 is built from 14 residues. Trimming left V 4 bases short and J 8 bases short, with 14 bases between. CDR1 and CDR2 (germline): WSHSY, SAAADI. CDR3 in DNA: TGCGCCAGCAGTGTCGGGACTGCGAGGGGGGAGCTGTTTTTT. Translated: CASSVGTARGELFF.

The J gene is TRBJ1-1, the V gene TRBV5-6, with D possibly being TRBD1 (5 bases). The germline V gene encodes CDR1 SGHDT and CDR2 YYEEEE. The length of the CDR3 is 13 residues. Trimming cost V 0 bases and J 9 bases, with 12 bases left between them. The CDR3 protein is CASSLAGPGKAFF. CDR3 DNA: TGTGCCAGCAGCTTGGCCGGTCCAGGGAAAGCTTTCTTT.